Following are 20 T cell receptor beta chains from one sample sequenced in a study of regulatory T cells in long-lasting Graves disease. To make TCR beta libraries, researchers used iRepertoire HTBI primers and Arm-PCR of CDR3 regions. TCRdb recomputed calls from the multiplex PCR reads with MiXCR, one row per CDR3 protein. The table has approximately 560,000 distinct CDR3 sequences, about 16% seen once. The time point denotes: newly diagnosed GD, antithyroid drugs for less than 3 months. Generation of the TCR library employed RNA extracted from PBMCs. This sample was also put to use in a study of T cells in Graves' hyperthyroidism and ophthalmopathy.

The sample was peripheral blood mononuclear cells (PBMCs), taken at new diagnosis, from a patient treated with antithyroid drugs. The origin of the receptors is a man aged 18 to 30 with Graves disease.

The chain employs TRBV20-1 and TRBJ2-2; 9 positions agree with TRBD2. From germline, CDR1 is DFQATT and CDR2 SNEGSKA (reference sequence). This CDR3 has 14 amino acids. V was clipped by 2 bases and J by 6 bases; unmatched bases: 4. The DNA of the CDR3 is TGCAGTGCTAGATTCGCGGGAGGGCCCGGGGAGCTGTTTTTT. Translated: CSARFAGGPGELFF.

The chain couples TRBV19 to TRBJ2-7; D possibly corresponds to TRBD2 (6 bases). CDR1 and CDR2 (germline): LNHDA, SQIVND (reference sequence). CDR3 length equals 15 residues. The germline V and J ends were trimmed by 4 bases and 2 bases, with 15 bases remaining between them. The CDR3 sequence is CASSRRQAGTYEQYF. In DNA form, the CDR3 reads TGTGCCAGTAGTAGGCGCCAAGCGGGCACCTACGAGCAGTACTTC.

V is TRBV6-2 or TRBV6-3 and J is TRBJ2-1; TRBD2 matches at 10 bases. V lost 5 bases and J lost 6; bases outside the gene matches: 10. This CDR3 spans 16 amino acids. Germline V gene sequence: CDR1 MNHEY, CDR2 SVGEGT. The CDR3 is CASSDPGTSVGNEQFF. CDR3 sequence (DNA): TGTGCCAGCAGTGACCCCGGGACTAGCGTGGGCAATGAGCAGTTCTTC.

This chain connects TRBV3-1 to TRBJ2-7, with 12 bases fitting TRBD2. V gave up 2 bases and J gave up 3 bases; unmatched junction bases: 8. The CDR3 spans 17 residues. Germline CDR1 reads LGHDT; CDR2 reads YNNKEL (reference sequence). The CDR3 spells CASSQTLTSGRFYEQYF. The CDR3 DNA is TGTGCCAGCAGCCAAACTCTGACTAGCGGGAGATTCTACGAGCAGTACTTC.

The chain links TRBV5-1 to TRBJ2-7; TRBD2 matches 7 bases. V was pared by 1 base and J by 0 bases, with 10 bases of the junction left unmatched. The CDR3 totals 17 residues. Germline assignment: CDR1 SGHRS and CDR2 YFSETQ. In DNA, the CDR3 is TGCGCCAGCAGCTTGCCCGCGGGAGCGGTGAGCTCCTACGAGCAGTACTTC. This codes for CASSLPAGAVSSYEQYF.

This sequence joins TRBV27 and TRBJ2-1; TRBD1 matches at 8 bases. This CDR3 is 15 amino acids long. Per germline, CDR1 MNHEY and CDR2 SMNVEV (reference sequence). J gave up 1 base and V 7 bases, and 6 bases lay outside the gene matches. In nucleotides, the CDR3 is TGTGCCAGCACTCAGACAGGGGCTTCCTACAATGAGCAGTTCTTC. Its protein is CASTQTGASYNEQFF.

CDR3 residues: CASTIRVGLAGGPPNEQFF. CDR3 sequence (DNA): TGTGCCAGCACCATCCGAGTTGGGCTAGCGGGAGGGCCCCCCAATGAGCAGTTCTTC. The chain employs TRBV28 and TRBJ2-1; 12 positions agree with TRBD2. Looked up from germline, CDR1 is MDHEN and CDR2 is SYDVKM. J gave up 6 bases and V 7 bases, and 19 bases lay outside the gene matches. The CDR3 loop spans 19 amino acids. The whole variable domain, filled in from reference TRBV28 and TRBJ2-1, reads DVKVTQSSRYLVKRTGEKVFLECVQDMDHENMFWYRQDPGLGLRLIYFSYDVKMKEKGDIPEGYSVSREKKERFSLILESASTNQTSMYLCASTIRVGLAGGPPNEQFFGPGTRLTVL.

The V call is TRBV27, the J call TRBJ2-7; TRBD2 aligns across 8 bases. The CDR3 has 18 amino acids. From germline, CDR1 is MNHEY and CDR2 SMNVEV (reference sequence). V dropped 5 bases and J dropped 0; count of bases not matched to a gene: 15. This CDR3 reads CASSPLLVSGIASYEQYF. CDR3 coding DNA: TGTGCCAGCAGTCCTCTACTGGTTAGCGGGATAGCCTCCTACGAGCAGTACTTC.

This clonotype was found a few times. CDR3 in DNA: TGCGCCAGCAGCCAAGTACGGTCTAGCGGGTCTGTTACGCAGTATTTT. It yields the protein CASSQVRSSGSVTQYF. The chain uses TRBV4-1 and TRBJ2-3; 8 positions agree with TRBD2. CDR1 and CDR2 (germline): MGHRA, YSYEKL. CDR3 size: 16 residues. Unmatched junction bases numbered 11, after V lost 1 base and J lost 8 bases.

The sample holds many counts of this clonotype. The chain combines TRBV7-2 with TRBJ1-5, with D hard to call. Germline values: CDR1 SGHTA, CDR2 FQGNSA. V was cut by 3 bases and J by 5 bases, with 5 bases left in between. The CDR3 has 12 residues. DNA of the CDR3: TGTGCCAGCAGCTTCCGAGATCAGCCCCAGCATTTT. Its protein is CASSFRDQPQHF.

This chain links TRBV20-1 with TRBJ1-2; maybe TRBD1 (6 bases). CDR1 and CDR2 from the germline V gene are DFQATT and SNEGSKA (reference sequence). With 2 bases removed from V and 8 bases from J, the gap between germline ends came to 21 bases. The CDR3 consists of 15 residues. The CDR3 DNA sequence: TGCAGTGCTAGACGCCCATTGGGCCGACAGGAGGGCTACACCTTC. Translated: CSARRPLGRQEGYTF.

This clonotype was seen ten or more times. The V gene is TRBV2, the J gene TRBJ2-4; the D gene is possibly TRBD1 (5 bases). The CDR3 is 12 residues long. V lost 2 bases and J lost 6, with 5 bases in between. In germline, CDR1 is SNHLY, CDR2 FYNNEI. The CDR3 coding sequence is TGTGCCAGCAGTGAAAGGGGAAACATTCAGTACTTC. Its protein product is CASSERGNIQYF.

This clonotype has more than one count but fewer than ten. The J gene is TRBJ2-7, the V gene TRBV6-2 or TRBV6-3, with 9 bases identical to TRBD2. Germline CDR1 MNHEY, CDR2 SVGEGT. The ends lost 7 bases at V and 2 bases at J; junction bases unmatched: 12. This CDR3 has 16 amino acids. The CDR3 nucleotides are TGTGCCAGCAACCGCGAGGGCGGGAGGGTCACCTACGAGCAGTACTTC. This codes for CASNREGGRVTYEQYF.

This clonotype was seen at least ten times. The chain joins TRBV12-3 or TRBV12-4 to TRBJ2-7; the D gene is possibly TRBD1 (5 bases). V was cut by 1 base and J by 2 bases, with 6 bases left in between. This CDR3 region has 13 residues. The chain's CDR3 is CASSLVRAYEQYF. In DNA form, the CDR3 reads TGTGCCAGCAGTTTAGTCAGGGCCTACGAGCAGTACTTC.

There are many counts of this clonotype. J is TRBJ2-1 and V is TRBV7-9, with D unresolved. V lost 5 bases, J lost 10 bases, and 9 bases lay in between. Germline V gives CDR1 SEHNR, CDR2 FQNEAQ (reference sequence). The CDR3 contains 11 residues. The CDR3 sequence is CASSRGLEQFF. CDR3 DNA: TGTGCCAGCAGCCGCGGATTAGAGCAGTTCTTC.

The chain is built from TRBV5-1 and TRBJ2-1, with D tentatively TRBD1 (7 bases). The CDR3 length is 15 residues. Trimming stripped 0 bases from V and 8 bases from J, with 15 bases between. CDR1 and CDR2 (germline): SGHRS, YFSETQ. In nucleotides, the CDR3 is TGCGCCAGCAGCTTGGTGGATGGAGGGGGCGATGAGCAGTTCTTC. This gives the protein CASSLVDGGGDEQFF. The entire variable domain, with the rest obtained from reference TRBV5-1 and TRBJ2-1, is as follows: KAGVTQTPRYLIKTRGQQVTLSCSPISGHRSVSWYQQTPGQGLQFLFEYFSETQRNKGNFPGRFSGRQFSNSRSEMNVSTLELGDSALYLCASSLVDGGGDEQFFGPGTRLTVL.

This clonotype was recorded many times. V and J are TRBV12-3 or TRBV12-4 and TRBJ1-4; D gene ambiguous. The CDR3 covers 15 residues. V dropped 1 base and J dropped 3 bases, with 9 bases sitting between them. The DNA for the CDR3 is TGTGCCAGCAGTTTAGACGGGTCCTCTAATGAAAAACTGTTTTTT. Amino acid sequence: CASSLDGSSNEKLFF.

This chain joins TRBV20-1 and TRBJ2-5, with 9 positions matching TRBD2. The V and J ends lost 6 bases and 5 bases, in that order; junction bases with no gene match: 16. The CDR3 runs to 16 residues. Germline V gives CDR1 DFQATT, CDR2 SNEGSKA (reference sequence). Here the CDR3 reads CSAPGGAGGPEETQYF. In DNA form, the CDR3 reads TGCAGTGCCCCCGGGGGAGCGGGAGGTCCGGAGGAGACCCAGTACTTC.

This clonotype appeared a few times. The chain couples TRBV7-2 to TRBJ2-4; possibly TRBD2 for D (6 bases). CDR1 is SGHTA, CDR2 FQGNSA, per germline. The ends were cut back, 0 bases at V and 0 bases at J, with 12 bases in the middle. There are 17 residues in the CDR3. The CDR3 spells CASSLAKEGLAKNIQYF. CDR3 in DNA: TGTGCCAGCAGCTTAGCGAAGGAGGGACTAGCCAAAAACATTCAGTACTTC.

The CDR3 nucleotides are TGTGCCTGGAGGGCCTGGGGGGCAGGGGATACGCAGTATTTT. It yields the protein CAWRAWGAGDTQYF. The chain combines TRBV30 with TRBJ2-3, with D perhaps matching TRBD1 or TRBD2 (6 bases each). Looked up from germline, CDR1 is GTSNPN and CDR2 is SVGIG (reference sequence). With 3 bases removed from V and 6 bases from J, the gap between germline ends came to 16 bases. This CDR3 is built from 14 residues.